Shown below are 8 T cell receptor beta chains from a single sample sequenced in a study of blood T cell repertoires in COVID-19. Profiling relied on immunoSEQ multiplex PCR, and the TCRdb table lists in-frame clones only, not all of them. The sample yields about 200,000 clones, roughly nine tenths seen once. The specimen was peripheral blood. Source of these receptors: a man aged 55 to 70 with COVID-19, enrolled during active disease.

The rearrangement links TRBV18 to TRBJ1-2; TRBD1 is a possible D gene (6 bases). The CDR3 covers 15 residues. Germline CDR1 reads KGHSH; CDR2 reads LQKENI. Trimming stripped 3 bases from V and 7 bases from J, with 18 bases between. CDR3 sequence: CASSPRTTTGFGYTF. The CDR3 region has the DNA TGTGCCAGCTCACCGAGAACAACGACAGGATTTGGCTACACCTTC. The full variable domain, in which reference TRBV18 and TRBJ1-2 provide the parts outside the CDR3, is NAGVMQNPRHLVRRRGQEARLRCSPMKGHSHVYWYRQLPEEGLKFMVYLQKENIIDESGMPKERFSAEFPKEGPSILRIQQVVRGDSAAYFCASSPRTTTGFGYTFGSGTRLTVV.

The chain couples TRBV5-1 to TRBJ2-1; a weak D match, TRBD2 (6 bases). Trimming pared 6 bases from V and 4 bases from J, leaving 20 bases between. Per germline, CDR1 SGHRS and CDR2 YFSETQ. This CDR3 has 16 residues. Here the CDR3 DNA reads TGCGCCAGCACCGGACTTAGCGGACTCAGATACAATGAGCAGTTCTTC. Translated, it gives CASTGLSGLRYNEQFF.

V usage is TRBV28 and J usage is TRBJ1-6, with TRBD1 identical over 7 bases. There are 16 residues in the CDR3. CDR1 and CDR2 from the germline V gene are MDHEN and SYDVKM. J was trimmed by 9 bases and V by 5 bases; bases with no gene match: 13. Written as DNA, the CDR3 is TGTGCCAGCAGTGGTCGGACAGGCCATACGGGTTCACCCCTCCACTTT. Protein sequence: CASSGRTGHTGSPLHF.

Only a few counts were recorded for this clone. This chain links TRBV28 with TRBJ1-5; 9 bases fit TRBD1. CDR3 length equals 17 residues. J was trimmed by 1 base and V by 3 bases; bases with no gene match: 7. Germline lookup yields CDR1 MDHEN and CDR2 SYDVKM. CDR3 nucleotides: TGTGCCAGCAGTTTTTATGGGACAGGGCTCAGCAATCAGCCCCAGCATTTT. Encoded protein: CASSFYGTGLSNQPQHF.

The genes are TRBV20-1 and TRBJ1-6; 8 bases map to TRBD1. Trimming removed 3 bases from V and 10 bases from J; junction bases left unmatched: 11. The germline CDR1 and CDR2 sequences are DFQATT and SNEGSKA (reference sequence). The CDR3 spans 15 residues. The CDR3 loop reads CSASVSGTGKSPLHF. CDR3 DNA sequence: TGCAGTGCTAGTGTTTCTGGGACAGGAAAATCACCCCTCCACTTT.

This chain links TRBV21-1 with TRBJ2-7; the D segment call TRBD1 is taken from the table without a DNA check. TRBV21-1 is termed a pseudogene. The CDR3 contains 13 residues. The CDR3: CASDSASSYEQYF. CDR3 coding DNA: TGTGCCAGCGACAGTGCCAGCTCCTACGAGCAGTACTTC.

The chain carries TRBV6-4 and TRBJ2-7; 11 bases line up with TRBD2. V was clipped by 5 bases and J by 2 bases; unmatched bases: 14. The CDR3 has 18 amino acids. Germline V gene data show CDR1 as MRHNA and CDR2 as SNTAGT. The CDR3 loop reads CASSNRASGRPKTYEQYF. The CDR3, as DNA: TGTGCCAGCAGTAACAGGGCTAGCGGGAGGCCCAAGACCTACGAGCAGTACTTC.

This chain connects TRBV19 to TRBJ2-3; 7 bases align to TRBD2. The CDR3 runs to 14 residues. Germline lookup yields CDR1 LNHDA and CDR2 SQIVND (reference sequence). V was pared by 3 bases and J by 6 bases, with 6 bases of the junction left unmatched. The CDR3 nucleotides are TGTGCCAGTAGTATCCGGCGGGAGAGGGATACGCAGTATTTT. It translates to CASSIRRERDTQYF.